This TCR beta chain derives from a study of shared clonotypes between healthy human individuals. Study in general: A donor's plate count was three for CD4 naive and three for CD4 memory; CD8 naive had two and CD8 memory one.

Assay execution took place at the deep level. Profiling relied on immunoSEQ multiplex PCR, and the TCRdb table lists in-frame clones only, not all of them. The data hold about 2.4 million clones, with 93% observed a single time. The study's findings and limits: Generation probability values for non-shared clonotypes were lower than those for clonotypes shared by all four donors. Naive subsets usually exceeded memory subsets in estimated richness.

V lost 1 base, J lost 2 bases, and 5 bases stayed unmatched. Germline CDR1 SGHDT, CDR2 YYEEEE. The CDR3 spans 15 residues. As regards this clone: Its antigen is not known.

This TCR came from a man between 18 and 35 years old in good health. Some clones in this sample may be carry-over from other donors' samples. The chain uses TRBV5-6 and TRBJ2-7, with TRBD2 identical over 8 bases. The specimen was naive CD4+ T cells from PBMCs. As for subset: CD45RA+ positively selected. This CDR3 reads CASSLFTSGTYEQYF. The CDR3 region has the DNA TGTGCCAGCAGCTTGTTCACTAGCGGAACCTACGAGCAGTACTTC.